This TCR beta chain was recovered during a study of T cell repertoires in cytomegalovirus infection. Study at large: Recently identified HLA-C-restricted and well-studied HLA-B-restricted CMV epitopes were used. In public TCR beta signatures, there were indications of both CMV infection and matching HLA type.

The trim removed 4 bases at V and 5 bases at J, leaving 11 bases unmatched. The CDR3 length is 15 residues. The germline CDR1 and CDR2 sequences are MDHEN and SYDVKM. MiXCR, run by TCRdb on the reads, gives a single entry per CDR3 protein. Here the sample spans about 570,000 distinct CDR3 sequences, approximately 40% being singletons. Worth noting for this clonotype: Its target is not known.

The sequence was obtained from a human donor in good health (CMV status not recorded). Some clones in this sample may be carry-over from other donors' samples. This sequence joins TRBV28 and TRBJ2-7, with 7 bases matching TRBD2. This material consisted of cultured PBMCs, taken from culture after CMV antigen stimulation. Written as DNA, the CDR3 is TGTGCCAGCAGTTCCATTCTAGCGGCCGGGGACGAGCAGTACTTC. Encoded protein: CASSSILAAGDEQYF.